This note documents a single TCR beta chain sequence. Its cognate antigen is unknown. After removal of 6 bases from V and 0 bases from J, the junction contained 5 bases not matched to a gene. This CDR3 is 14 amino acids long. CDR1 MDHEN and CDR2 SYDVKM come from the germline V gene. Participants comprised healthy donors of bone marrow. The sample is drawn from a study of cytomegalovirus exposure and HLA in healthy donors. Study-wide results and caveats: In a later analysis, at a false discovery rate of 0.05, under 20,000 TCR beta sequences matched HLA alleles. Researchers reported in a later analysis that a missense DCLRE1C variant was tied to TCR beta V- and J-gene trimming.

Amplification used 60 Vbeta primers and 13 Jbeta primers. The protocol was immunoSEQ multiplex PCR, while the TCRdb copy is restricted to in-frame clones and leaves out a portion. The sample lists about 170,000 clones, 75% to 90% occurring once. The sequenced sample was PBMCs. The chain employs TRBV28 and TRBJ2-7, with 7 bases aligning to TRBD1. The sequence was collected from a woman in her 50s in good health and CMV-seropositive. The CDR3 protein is CASSTTGFSYEQYF. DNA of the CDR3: TGTGCCAGCAGCACGACAGGGTTCTCCTACGAGCAGTACTTC.